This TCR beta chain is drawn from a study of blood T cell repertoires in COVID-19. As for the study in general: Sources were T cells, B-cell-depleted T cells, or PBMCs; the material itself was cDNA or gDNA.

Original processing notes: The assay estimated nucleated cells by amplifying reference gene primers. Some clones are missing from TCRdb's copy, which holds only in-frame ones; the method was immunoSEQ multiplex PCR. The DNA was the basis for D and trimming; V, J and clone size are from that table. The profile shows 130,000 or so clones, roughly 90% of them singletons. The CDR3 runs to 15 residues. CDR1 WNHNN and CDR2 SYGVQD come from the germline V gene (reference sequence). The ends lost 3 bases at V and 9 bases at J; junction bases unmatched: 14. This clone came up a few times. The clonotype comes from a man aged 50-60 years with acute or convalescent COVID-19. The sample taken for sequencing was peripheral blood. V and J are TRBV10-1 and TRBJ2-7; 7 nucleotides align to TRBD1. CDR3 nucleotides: TGCGCCAGCAGTGATTGGAGGACAGGCTTAGGTCGGCAGTACTTC. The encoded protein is CASSDWRTGLGRQYF.